This T cell receptor (beta chain) was found in a study of Graves' ophthalmopathy and Graves' hyperthyroidism. The table lists this clonotype with a few counts. Transcripts of RNA were the source for amplifying TCR beta CDR3 regions. Second-round multiplex PCR came after first-round RT-PCR with HTBI primers. One entry per CDR3 protein results from TCRdb running MiXCR on the multiplex PCR reads. The repertoire holds about 390,000 distinct CDR3 sequences, with 15% to 19% as singletons. Sequencing was done on a sample of peripheral blood. This TCR was sampled from a woman under 30 with stable Graves' hyperthyroidism.

The CDR3, as DNA: TGTGCCAGCAGTGAAACACAGAGGTTAAGAGGCTACACCTTC. Translating gives CASSETQRLRGYTF. The chain combines TRBV25-1 with TRBJ1-2; D gene ambiguous. This CDR3 has 14 residues. Trimming shortened V by 2 bases and J by 8 bases, and 15 bases separated the two germline ends. Germline CDR1 is MGHDK and CDR2 is SYGVNS.